These 18 T cell receptor beta chains were sequenced from one sample in a study of T cell clonality in common variable immunodeficiency. Generated by immunoSEQ multiplex PCR, the TCRdb table keeps only in-frame clones and is missing some. The sample holds under 40,000 clones, and no clone turns up only once. Sample: peripheral blood mononuclear cells. The receptor source for this set is a person between 18 and 75 years old in good health.

This clone was seen many times. The read terminates 3 residues before the CDR3 end, so the remaining end is supplied by the germline J gene. The V call is TRBV14, the J call TRBJ1-1; D perhaps matches TRBD1 (5 bases). The CDR3 is made up of 15 amino acids. The germline V gene has CDR1 SGHDN and CDR2 FVKESK. V gave up 4 bases and J gave up 4 bases, with 16 bases separating them. The CDR3 sequence is CASSPRGGMATEAFF. The covered CDR3 bases are TGTGCCAGCAGCCCCCGGGGGGGGATGGCCACTGAA.

This clone was counted at least ten times. The read comes to an end 3 residues before the CDR3 does, leaving the germline J gene to fill in the end. J is TRBJ2-2 and V is TRBV6-4; 8 bases align to TRBD2. CDR1 and CDR2 (germline): MRHNA, SNTAGT. This CDR3 region has 14 residues. The V gene end was trimmed by 2 bases and the J gene end by 4 bases; junction bases not matched to a gene: 0. The CDR3 bases that were read are TGTGCCAGCAGTGACGGGACTAGCACCGGGGAG. This translates into CASSDGTSTGE. The complete CDR3 sequence is CASSDGTSTGELFF.

There are many counts of this clone. The read halts 3 residues ahead of the CDR3 end, with the missing end drawn from the germline J gene. This chain joins TRBV7-2 and TRBJ1-3; 10 bases fit TRBD1. V lost 5 bases to trimming and J lost 4 bases; unmatched junction nucleotides: 5. This CDR3 is built from 15 residues. CDR1 and CDR2 from the germline V gene are SGHTA and FQGNSA. CDR3 DNA (partial): TGTGCCAGCAGCCTAGGGACAGGGGTCGGAAACACC. This encodes CASSLGTGVGNT. Given in full, the CDR3 is CASSLGTGVGNTIYF.

This clone was seen many times. The CDR3 extends 3 residues past the end of the read, so its final part is completed from the germline J gene. This chain uses TRBV9 with TRBJ2-1; 16 bases align to TRBD2. CDR1 is SGDLS and CDR2 is YYNGEE in the germline V gene. The trim removed 4 bases at V and 8 bases at J, leaving 15 bases unmatched. The CDR3 loop spans 19 amino acids. CDR3 DNA (partial): TGTGCCAGCAGCCTAGGGACTAGCGGGAGGGTCAGAGATACAGATGAG. Protein: CASSLGTSGRVRDTDE. The CDR3, in full, reads CASSLGTSGRVRDTDEQFF.

This clone was counted ten times or more. Sequencing ends 3 residues short of the CDR3 end; the germline J gene provides the rest. The chain combines TRBV19 with TRBJ1-2; TRBD1 matches at 8 bases. Germline V CDR1 and CDR2: LNHDA, SQIVND (reference sequence). V lost 4 bases, J lost 3 bases, and 10 bases stayed unmatched. The CDR3 extends over 16 amino acids. CDR3 loop: CASSTRRDRLHYGYTF. CDR3 bases read: TGTGCCAGTAGTACGAGACGGGACAGGCTCCACTATGGC.

With regard to this clone: The read ends 3 residues early relative to the CDR3; the germline J gene fills the gap. This chain links TRBV25-1 with TRBJ2-5; D remains unclear. The CDR3 runs 14 residues. V was shortened by 1 base and J by 0 bases, with 6 bases between the two germline ends. Germline assignment: CDR1 MGHDK and CDR2 SYGVNS. Incomplete CDR3 DNA: TGTGCCAGCAGTGAATCACGGGACCAAGAGACC. Amino acid sequence: CASSESRDQET. The whole CDR3 region reads CASSESRDQETQYF.

This clone was observed at least ten times. The CDR3 sequence: CSVETDAAYEQYF. The CDR3 bases that were read are TGCAGCGTCGAGACAGACGCGGCCTACGAG. The J gene is TRBJ2-7, the V gene TRBV20-1; possible D gene TRBD1, 5 bases. The missing CDR3 end, 3 residues past where the read stops, is filled in from the germline J gene. There are 13 residues in the CDR3. Germline values: CDR1 DFQATT, CDR2 SNEGSKA (reference sequence).

This clone was detected many times. The sequence runs out 3 residues before the end of the CDR3; the remainder is reconstructed from the germline J gene. The J gene is TRBJ2-1, the V gene TRBV30; weak D call: TRBD2 (5 bases). V lost 3 bases and J 8 bases, leaving 8 bases between the germline ends. CDR1 is GTSNPN and CDR2 is SVGIG in the germline V gene (reference sequence). There are 11 residues in the CDR3. The part of the CDR3 DNA that was read is TGTGCCTGGAGGCGGACTGATGAG. Its protein product is CAWRRTDE. The entire CDR3 protein is CAWRRTDEQFF.

This clone was observed many times. With the read ending 3 residues before the CDR3 end, the germline J gene is used to fill in that end. V gene TRBV6-2 or TRBV6-3 combines with J gene TRBJ1-6; TRBD1 might be the D (5 bases). Germline V CDR1 and CDR2: MNHEY, SVGEGT. With 6 bases removed from V and 6 bases from J, the gap between germline ends came to 12 bases. The CDR3 has 14 amino acids. CDR3 amino acids: CASSGIRANSPLHF. CDR3 DNA, as far as it was read: TGTGCCAGCAGCGGAATCAGGGCTAATTCACCC.

This clone was counted at least ten times. The read falls 3 residues short of the CDR3 end, and the missing part is taken from the germline J gene. This chain uses TRBV19 with TRBJ2-7, with a possible D match to TRBD2 (6 bases). Deletions cut 11 bases from V and 1 base from J, with 21 bases between. The CDR3 totals 15 residues. Germline V gene data show CDR1 as LNHDA and CDR2 as SQIVND (reference sequence). Incomplete CDR3 DNA: TGTGCCTCTCGCGGGGAGAACCTTGGATCCTACGAG. It translates to CASRGENLGSYE. The entire CDR3 reads CASRGENLGSYEQYF.

This clone was counted many times. The read is 3 residues too short to cover the CDR3 end, so that end is filled in from the germline J gene. This rearrangement joins TRBV6-4 to TRBJ2-5; no firm D call. The germline gives CDR1 MRHNA, CDR2 SNTAGT. V shed 5 bases and J shed 2 bases, with 6 bases lying between them. The CDR3 totals 12 residues. The part of the CDR3 DNA that was read is TGTGCCAGCAGTCAAACTCAAGAGACC. It translates to CASSQTQET. In full, the CDR3 is CASSQTQETQYF.

This clone was observed at least ten times. The read ends 3 residues early relative to the CDR3; the germline J gene fills the gap. The chain is built from TRBV15 and TRBJ1-1; 7 bases are shared with TRBD1. The CDR3 covers 15 residues. The junction had 6 bases not matched to a gene; V was cut back by 0 bases and J by 5 bases. Germline-derived CDR1 and CDR2 are LNHNV and YYDKDF (reference sequence). The CDR3 DNA, read in part, is TGTGCCACCAGCAGAGAGGAAGCAGGGGGGACTGAA. Its translation: CATSREEAGGTE. The full CDR3 protein reads CATSREEAGGTEAFF.

This clone was detected many times. The read is 3 residues too short to cover the CDR3 end, so that end is filled in from the germline J gene. The chain is built from TRBV7-8 and TRBJ2-1; D not resolved. CDR3 length: 15 residues. Germline V CDR1 and CDR2: SGHVS, FQNEAQ. V was trimmed by 1 base and J by 8 bases, leaving 15 bases between them. The CDR3 reads CASSLDRSVQDEQFF. Partial CDR3 DNA: TGTGCCAGCAGCTTAGATCGGTCCGTTCAGGATGAG.

The sample holds many counts of this clone. Read coverage stops 3 residues before the CDR3 terminus; the germline J gene supplies the remainder. The rearrangement links TRBV20-1 to TRBJ2-1; D unclear. V was shortened by 5 bases and J by 1 base, with 15 bases between the two germline ends. Germline CDR1 and CDR2: DFQATT and SNEGSKA (reference sequence). This CDR3 contains 15 residues. The covered CDR3 bases are TGCAGTGCTCCCCCGCCGGGTTTATCCTACAATGAG. Translated, it gives CSAPPPGLSYNE. The entire CDR3 reads CSAPPPGLSYNEQFF.

This clone came up many times. The sequenced part of the CDR3 DNA is TGTGCCAGCAGCGTAGGGGACAGCATCTACGAG. Translated, it gives CASSVGDSIYE. The complete CDR3 protein is CASSVGDSIYEQYF. The V and J genes are TRBV9 and TRBJ2-7, with TRBD1 matching 7 bases. The CDR3 end is not reached by the read, which stops 3 residues before it; the germline J gene fills it in. The CDR3 consists of 14 residues. CDR1 is SGDLS, CDR2 YYNGEE, per germline. With V trimmed by 0 bases and J by 3 bases, 3 bases remained unmatched. Combining the CDR3 with reference TRBV9 and TRBJ2-7 gives the whole variable domain DSGVTQTPKHLITATGQRVTLRCSPRSGDLSVYWYQQSLDQGLQFLIQYYNGEERAKGNILERFSAQQFPDLHSELNLSSLELGDSALYFCASSVGDSIYEQYFGPGTRLTVT.

This clone was seen ten or more times. The sequence runs out 3 residues before the end of the CDR3; the remainder is reconstructed from the germline J gene. V usage is TRBV7-2 and J usage is TRBJ2-1, with 8 positions matching TRBD2. The V segment lost 0 bases and the J segment 8 bases; nucleotides outside the gene matches: 6. Per the germline V gene, CDR1 is SGHTA and CDR2 is FQGNSA. The CDR3 sequence is 15 residues long. The sequenced part of the CDR3 DNA is TGTGCCAGCAGCTTAGCCGGGACTAGTTTTGATGAG. This translates into CASSLAGTSFDE. In full, the CDR3 is CASSLAGTSFDEQFF. Complete variable domain (other parts from reference TRBV7-2 and TRBJ2-1): GAGVSQSPSNKVTEKGKDVELRCDPISGHTALYWYRQSLGQGLEFLIYFQGNSAPDKSGLPSDRFSAERTGGSVSTLTIQRTQQEDSAVYLCASSLAGTSFDEQFFGPGTRLTVL.

There are many counts of this clone. The read ends 3 residues before the CDR3 terminus; that terminus is restored from the germline J gene. The chain joins TRBV9 to TRBJ2-3, with 9 bases fitting TRBD2. Germline CDR1 SGDLS, CDR2 YYNGEE. The CDR3 totals 17 residues. V shed 2 bases, J shed 2 bases, and the junction held 9 bases outside the gene matches. The CDR3 protein is CASSVGLAGIYTDTQYF. The sequenced CDR3 bases are TGTGCCAGCAGCGTCGGGCTAGCGGGAATATACACAGATACG.

This clone was counted many times. The CDR3 end falls 3 residues outside the read, so it is completed with the germline J gene. The rearrangement joins TRBV24-1 to TRBJ2-2; 7 bases fit TRBD1. The CDR3 contains 17 residues. V lost 2 bases, J lost 0 bases, and 5 bases stayed unmatched. Germline lookup yields CDR1 KGHDR and CDR2 SFDVKD. The CDR3 DNA, read in part, is TGTGCCACCAGTGATTCGGGGCAGGGGGCGAACACCGGGGAG. It encodes CATSDSGQGANTGE. From start to end, the CDR3 is CATSDSGQGANTGELFF.